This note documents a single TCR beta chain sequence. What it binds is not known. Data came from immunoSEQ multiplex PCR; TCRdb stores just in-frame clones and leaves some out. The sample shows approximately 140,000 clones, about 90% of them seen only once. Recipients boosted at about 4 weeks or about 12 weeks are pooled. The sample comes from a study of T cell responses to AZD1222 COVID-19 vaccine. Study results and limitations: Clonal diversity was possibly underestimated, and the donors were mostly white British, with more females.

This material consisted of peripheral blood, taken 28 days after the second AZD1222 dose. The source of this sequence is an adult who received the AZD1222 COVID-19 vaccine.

CDR3 DNA sequence: TGTGCCAGCAGCCCATTCATCCGGGATGAGCAGTTCTTC. Its translation: CASSPFIRDEQFF. This chain uses TRBV9 with TRBJ2-1, with unresolved D. The germline gives CDR1 SGDLS, CDR2 YYNGEE. V was pared by 4 bases and J by 8 bases, with 13 bases between. The CDR3 is 13 amino acids.